This entry concerns a single TCR beta chain. Mismatch with germline at one junction end may stem from a read error. This entry is derived from a study of tumor-infiltrating lymphocytes in primary liver carcinoma. About the research overall: Subjects consisted of male and female patients aged 30 to 69 years.

This CDR3 region has 16 residues. Germline V gene sequence: CDR1 MNHNS, CDR2 SASEGT. Both RNA and DNA were isolated together from around 20-30 mg of bulk tissue that had not been sorted. TCR beta cDNA was reverse-transcribed from approximately 0.45 ug of total RNA. The reaction used a constant-region primer and ProtoScript II reverse transcriptase. ARM-PCR, slightly modified, supplied the TCR beta libraries through three nested multiplex PCR rounds. PCR rounds one and two used TRBV1-TRBV30 forward primers with a C-beta reverse primer for about 11 cycles each. TCRdb recomputed calls from the multiplex PCR reads with MiXCR, one row per CDR3 protein. The repertoire consists of 80,000 or so distinct CDR3 sequences, with roughly 72% occurring once and the leading ten covering approximately 27%.

The source of this sequence is a man aged 40-55 years with primary liver carcinoma and hepatitis B virus infection. The chain combines TRBV6-1 with TRBJ1-5; D gene unclear. The sequenced sample consisted of tumor-adjacent normal liver tissue. This chain's CDR3 is CASIEAERIQNQPQHF. Here the CDR3 DNA reads TGTGCCAGCATTGAAGCCGAGAGGATCCAGAATCAGCCCCAGCATTTT.